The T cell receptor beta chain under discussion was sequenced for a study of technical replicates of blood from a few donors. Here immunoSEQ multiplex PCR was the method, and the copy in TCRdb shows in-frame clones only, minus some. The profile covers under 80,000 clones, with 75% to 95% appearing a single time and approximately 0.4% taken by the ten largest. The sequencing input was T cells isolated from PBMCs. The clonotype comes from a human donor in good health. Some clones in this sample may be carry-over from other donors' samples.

CDR3 in DNA: TGTGCCTCATCCTCGAGGAGAAAGGTCTCCTACGAGCAGTACTTC. This codes for CASSSRRKVSYEQYF. The J gene is TRBJ2-7, the V gene TRBV30; D unresolved. V was pared by 7 bases and J by 0 bases, with 19 bases between. From germline, CDR1 is GTSNPN and CDR2 SVGIG (reference sequence). This CDR3 has 15 residues. Looking up the rest from reference TRBV30 and TRBJ2-7 gives the full variable domain: SQTIHQWPATLVQPVGSPLSLECTVEGTSNPNLYWYRQAAGRGLQLLFYSVGIGQISSEVPQNLSASRPQDRQFILSSKKLLLSDSGFYLCASSSRRKVSYEQYFGPGTRLTVT.